The T cell receptor beta chain described here comes from a study of blood T cell repertoires in COVID-19. Original processing notes: Scientists estimated how many nucleated cells there were by amplifying reference gene primers. Here immunoSEQ multiplex PCR was the method, and the copy in TCRdb shows in-frame clones only, minus some. D and trimming were read from the DNA, whereas the V and J calls and clone size are those reported in that table. The sample includes 350,000 to 450,000 clones, around 87% of them seen just once. The sample was peripheral blood. This clonotype was obtained from an older woman with COVID-19, enrolled during active disease.

This CDR3 is CASSLALVAGVYNEQFF. Written as DNA, the CDR3 is TGCGCCAGCAGCTTGGCCTTAGTAGCGGGGGTGTACAATGAGCAGTTCTTC. The J gene is TRBJ2-1, the V gene TRBV5-1; 9 nucleotides line up with TRBD2. V was clipped by 0 bases and J by 4 bases; unmatched bases: 8. This CDR3 region has 17 residues. Germline CDR1 is SGHRS and CDR2 is YFSETQ.